The rows below give T cell receptor beta chains drawn from one sample of a study of cytomegalovirus exposure and HLA in healthy donors. Libraries were prepared by immunoSEQ multiplex PCR; TCRdb keeps only in-frame clonotypes and omits some of them. This sample has more than 200,000 clones, with about 83% found just once. The specimen was PBMCs. The receptors derive from a girl aged 10-17 years in good health and CMV-seronegative. The CDR3 runs from the conserved cysteine through the conserved F or W. Each record gives: J gene, V gene, CDR3 protein.

J: TRBJ1-6; V: TRBV27; CDR3: CASSSGTGEASPLHF
J: TRBJ2-3; V: TRBV2; CDR3: CASSEVTSGTDTQYF
J: TRBJ1-4; V: TRBV25-1; CDR3: CASSRGGINEKLFF
J: TRBJ2-2; V: TRBV27; CDR3: CASRTSRLNTGELFF
J: TRBJ2-7; V: TRBV28; CDR3: CASSSLGTSGSSYEQYF
J: TRBJ1-2; V: TRBV6-7; CDR3: CASSFRRGYGYTF
J: TRBJ2-7; V: TRBV5-1; CDR3: CASSLAMLASDYEQYF
J: TRBJ2-1; V: TRBV7-2; CDR3: CASSPVPHASGGVLF
J: TRBJ2-1; V: TRBV6-1; CDR3: CASSEARLGGWDEQFF
J: TRBJ1-1; V: TRBV6-6; CDR3: CASSLQPQGVAFF
J: TRBJ2-5; V: TRBV6-8; CDR3: CASSSDTPQETQYF
J: TRBJ1-2; V: TRBV19; CDR3: CASSTSTGALGYTF
J: TRBJ2-7; V: TRBV7-9; CDR3: CASSLIGQGFTYEQYF
J: TRBJ2-1; V: TRBV19; CDR3: CASSLRESSYNEQFF
J: TRBJ2-2; V: TRBV27; CDR3: CASSFQATGELFF
J: TRBJ2-1; V: TRBV6-5; CDR3: CASSQTSGSYNEQFF